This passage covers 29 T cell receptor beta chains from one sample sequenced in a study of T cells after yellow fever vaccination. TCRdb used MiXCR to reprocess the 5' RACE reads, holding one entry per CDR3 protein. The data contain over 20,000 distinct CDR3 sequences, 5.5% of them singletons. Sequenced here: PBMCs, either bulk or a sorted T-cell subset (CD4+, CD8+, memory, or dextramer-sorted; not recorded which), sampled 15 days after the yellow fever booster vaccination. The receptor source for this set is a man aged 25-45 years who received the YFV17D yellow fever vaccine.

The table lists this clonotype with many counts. CDR3: CASSEVDAEQFF. CDR3 in DNA: TGTGCCAGCAGTGAAGTTGATGCTGAGCAGTTCTTC. The chain employs TRBV25-1 and TRBJ2-1; unclear D gene. CDR3 length: 12 residues. Germline V gene lookup returns CDR1 MGHDK and CDR2 SYGVNS. The V end lost 2 bases, the J end lost 9 bases, and 8 bases lay between the germline ends.

The CDR3 reads CASSFAPGLRSDTQYF. CDR3 DNA sequence: TGTGCCAGCTCCTTTGCACCGGGACTCCGTTCGGATACGCAGTATTTT. The V and J genes are TRBV10-3 and TRBJ2-3, with D possibly being TRBD2 (6 bases). The CDR3 length is 16 residues. Per the germline V gene, CDR1 is ENHRY and CDR2 is SYGVKD. With 10 bases removed from V and 6 bases from J, the gap between germline ends came to 26 bases.

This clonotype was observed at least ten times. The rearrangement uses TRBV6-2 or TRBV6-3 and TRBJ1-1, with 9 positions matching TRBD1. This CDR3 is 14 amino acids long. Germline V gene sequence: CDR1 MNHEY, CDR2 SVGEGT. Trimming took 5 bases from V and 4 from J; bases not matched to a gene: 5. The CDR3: CASSLQGASTEAFF. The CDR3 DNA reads TGTGCCAGCAGTCTACAGGGGGCGAGCACTGAAGCTTTCTTT.

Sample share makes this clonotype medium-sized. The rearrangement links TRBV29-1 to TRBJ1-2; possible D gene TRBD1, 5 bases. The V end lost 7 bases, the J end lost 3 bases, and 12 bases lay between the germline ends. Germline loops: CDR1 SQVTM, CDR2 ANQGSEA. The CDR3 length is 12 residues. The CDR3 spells CSGQAGDYGYTF. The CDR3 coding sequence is TGCAGCGGCCAAGCGGGGGACTATGGCTACACCTTC.

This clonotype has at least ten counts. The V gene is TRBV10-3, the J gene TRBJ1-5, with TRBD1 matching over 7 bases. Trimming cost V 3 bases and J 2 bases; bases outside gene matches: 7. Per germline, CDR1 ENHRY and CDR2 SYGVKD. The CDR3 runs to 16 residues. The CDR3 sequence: CAISDHRGGGNQPQHF. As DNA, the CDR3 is TGTGCCATCAGTGACCACAGGGGCGGGGGCAATCAGCCCCAGCATTTT.

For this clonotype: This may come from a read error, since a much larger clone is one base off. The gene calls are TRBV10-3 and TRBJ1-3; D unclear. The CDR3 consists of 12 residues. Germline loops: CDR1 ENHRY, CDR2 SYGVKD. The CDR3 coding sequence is TGTGCCATCGGGTCCTCTGCAAACACCATATATTTT. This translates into CAIGSSANTIYF.

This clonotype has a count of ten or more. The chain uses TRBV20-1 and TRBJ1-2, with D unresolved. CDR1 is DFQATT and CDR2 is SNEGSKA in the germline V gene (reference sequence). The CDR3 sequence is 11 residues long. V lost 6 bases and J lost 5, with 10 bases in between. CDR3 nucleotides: TGCAGTGCCCCGGCGGGTTATGGCTACACCTTC. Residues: CSAPAGYGYTF.

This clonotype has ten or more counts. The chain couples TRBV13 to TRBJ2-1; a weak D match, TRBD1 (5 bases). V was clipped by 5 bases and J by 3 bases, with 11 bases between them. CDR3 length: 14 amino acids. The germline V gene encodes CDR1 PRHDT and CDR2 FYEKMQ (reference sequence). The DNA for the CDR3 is TGTGCCAGCAGCCCCCGGACAAGCTACAATGAGCAGTTCTTC. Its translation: CASSPRTSYNEQFF.

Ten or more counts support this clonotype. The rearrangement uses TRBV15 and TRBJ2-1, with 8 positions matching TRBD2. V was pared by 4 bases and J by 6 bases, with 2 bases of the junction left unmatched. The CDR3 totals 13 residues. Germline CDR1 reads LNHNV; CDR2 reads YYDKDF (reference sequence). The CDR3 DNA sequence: TGTGCCACCAGCAAACGGGAGGGCAATGAGCAGTTCTTC. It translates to CATSKREGNEQFF. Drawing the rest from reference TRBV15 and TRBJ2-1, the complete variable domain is DAMVIQNPRYQVTQFGKPVTLSCSQTLNHNVMYWYQQKSSQAPKLLFHYYDKDFNNEADTPDNFQSRRPNTSFCFLDIRSPGLGDTAMYLCATSKREGNEQFFGPGTRLTVL.

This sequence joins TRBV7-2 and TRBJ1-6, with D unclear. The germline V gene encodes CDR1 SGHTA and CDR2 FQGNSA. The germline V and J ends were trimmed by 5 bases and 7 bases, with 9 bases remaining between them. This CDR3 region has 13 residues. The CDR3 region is CASSEVHNSPLHF. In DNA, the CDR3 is TGTGCCAGCAGCGAAGTGCACAATTCACCCCTCCACTTT.

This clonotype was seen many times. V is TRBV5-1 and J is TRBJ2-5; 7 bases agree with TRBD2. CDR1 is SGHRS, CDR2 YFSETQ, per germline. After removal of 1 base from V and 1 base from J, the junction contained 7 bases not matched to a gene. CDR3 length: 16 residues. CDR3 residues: CASSLSPSSGQETQYF. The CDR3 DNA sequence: TGCGCCAGCAGCTTGAGTCCATCTAGCGGCCAAGAGACCCAGTACTTC.

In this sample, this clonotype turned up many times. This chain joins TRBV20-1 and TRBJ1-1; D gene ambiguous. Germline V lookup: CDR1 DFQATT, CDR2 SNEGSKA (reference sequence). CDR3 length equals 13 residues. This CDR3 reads CSSGRTLGTEAFF. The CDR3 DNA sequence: TGCAGCTCCGGACGTACTTTGGGCACTGAAGCTTTCTTT.

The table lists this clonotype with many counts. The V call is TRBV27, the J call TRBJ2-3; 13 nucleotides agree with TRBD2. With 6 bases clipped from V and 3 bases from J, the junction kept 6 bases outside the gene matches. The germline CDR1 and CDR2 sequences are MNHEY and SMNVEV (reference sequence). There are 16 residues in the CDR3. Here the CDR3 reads CASRPTSGRATDTQYF. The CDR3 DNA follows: TGTGCCAGCAGACCAACTAGCGGGAGGGCAACAGATACGCAGTATTTT.

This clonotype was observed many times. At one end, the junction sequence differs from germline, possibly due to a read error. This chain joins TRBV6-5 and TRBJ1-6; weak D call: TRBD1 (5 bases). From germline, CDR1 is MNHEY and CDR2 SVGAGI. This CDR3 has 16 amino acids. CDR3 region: CASSPITGSSNSPLHF. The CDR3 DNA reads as TGTGCCAGCAGCCCAATAACAGGATCCTCTAATTCACCCCTCCACTTT.

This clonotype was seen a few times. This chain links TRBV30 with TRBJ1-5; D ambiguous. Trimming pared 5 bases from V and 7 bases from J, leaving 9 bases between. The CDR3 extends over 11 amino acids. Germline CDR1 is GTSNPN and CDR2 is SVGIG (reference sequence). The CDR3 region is CAWGREQPQHF. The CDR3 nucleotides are TGTGCCTGGGGGCGGGAACAGCCCCAGCATTTT.

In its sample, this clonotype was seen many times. CDR3 DNA: TGTGCCAGCAGCCAAGGAGGGGCCTACCAAGAGACCCAGTACTTC. This codes for CASSQGGAYQETQYF. V is TRBV3-1 and J is TRBJ2-5; D possibly matches TRBD1 or TRBD2 (5 bases each). V lost 1 base to trimming and J lost 0 bases, with 9 bases between them. The CDR3 has 15 amino acids. Germline V gene lookup returns CDR1 LGHDT and CDR2 YNNKEL (reference sequence).

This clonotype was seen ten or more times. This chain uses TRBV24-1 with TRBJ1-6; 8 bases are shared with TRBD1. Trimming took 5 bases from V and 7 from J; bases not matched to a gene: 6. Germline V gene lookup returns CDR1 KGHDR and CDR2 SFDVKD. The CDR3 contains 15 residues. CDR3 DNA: TGTGCCACCAGTGCCGCCCGGGACAGGAATTCACCCCTCCACTTT. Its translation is CATSAARDRNSPLHF.

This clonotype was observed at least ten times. CDR3 DNA sequence: TGTGCCAGCAGTTTCAGGTACCAAGAGACCCAGTACTTC. It codes for CASSFRYQETQYF. The V gene is TRBV12-3 or TRBV12-4, the J gene TRBJ2-5, with D hard to call. V lost 3 bases, J lost 0 bases, and 5 bases lay in between. CDR3 length equals 13 residues.

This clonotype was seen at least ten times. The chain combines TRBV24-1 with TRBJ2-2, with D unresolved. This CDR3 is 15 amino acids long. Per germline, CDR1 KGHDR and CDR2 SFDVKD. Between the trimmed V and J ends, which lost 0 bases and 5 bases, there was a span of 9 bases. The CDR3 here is CATSDLFTGTGELFF. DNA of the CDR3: TGTGCCACCAGTGATTTGTTCACGGGTACCGGGGAGCTGTTTTTT.

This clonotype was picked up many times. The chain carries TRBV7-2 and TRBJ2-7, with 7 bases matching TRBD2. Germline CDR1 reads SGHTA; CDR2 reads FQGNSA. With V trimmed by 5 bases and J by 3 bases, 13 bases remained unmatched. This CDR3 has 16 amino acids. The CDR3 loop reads CASSDAQTAGDYEQYF. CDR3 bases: TGTGCCAGCAGCGATGCTCAGACGGCGGGAGACTACGAGCAGTACTTC.

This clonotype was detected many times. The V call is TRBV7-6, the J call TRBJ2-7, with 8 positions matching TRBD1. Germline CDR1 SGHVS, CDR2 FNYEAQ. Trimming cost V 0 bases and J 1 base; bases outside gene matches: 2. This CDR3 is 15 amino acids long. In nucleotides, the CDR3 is TGTGCCAGCAGCTTAGCTGGGACAGGATCCTACGAGCAGTACTTC. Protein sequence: CASSLAGTGSYEQYF.

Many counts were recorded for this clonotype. CDR3 nucleotides: TGTGCCAGCAGTCCGACACTATACGAGCAGTACTTC. Amino acid sequence: CASSPTLYEQYF. The rearrangement links TRBV18 to TRBJ2-7; D is unresolved. The germline CDR1 and CDR2 sequences are KGHSH and LQKENI. CDR3 length equals 12 residues. V dropped 8 bases and J dropped 4 bases, with 12 bases sitting between them.

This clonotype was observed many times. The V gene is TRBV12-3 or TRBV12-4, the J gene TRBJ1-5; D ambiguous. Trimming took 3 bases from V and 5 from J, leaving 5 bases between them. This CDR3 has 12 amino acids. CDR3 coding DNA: TGTGCCAGCAGTTTCTCAGATCAGCCCCAGCATTTT. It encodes CASSFSDQPQHF.

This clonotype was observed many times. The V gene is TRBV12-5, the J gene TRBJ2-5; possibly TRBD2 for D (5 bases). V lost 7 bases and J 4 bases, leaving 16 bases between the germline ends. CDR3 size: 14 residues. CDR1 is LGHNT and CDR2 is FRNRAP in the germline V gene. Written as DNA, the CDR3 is TGTGCTAGTGTGATGGGTGAGGGCCCAGAGACCCAGTACTTC. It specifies CASVMGEGPETQYF.

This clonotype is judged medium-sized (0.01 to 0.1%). The CDR3, as DNA: TGTGCCAGCAGTTTTAATCGAGACTCCTTTAGCGGAGATGAGCAGTTCTTC. Its protein is CASSFNRDSFSGDEQFF. The rearrangement joins TRBV12-3 or TRBV12-4 to TRBJ2-1; weak D call: TRBD2 (6 bases). V gave up 3 bases and J gave up 8 bases, with 23 bases separating them. CDR3 length: 17 residues.

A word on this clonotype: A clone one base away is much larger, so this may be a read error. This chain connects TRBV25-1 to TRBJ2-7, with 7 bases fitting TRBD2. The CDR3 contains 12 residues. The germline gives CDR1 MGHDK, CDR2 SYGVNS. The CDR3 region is CSSGMWVNEQYF. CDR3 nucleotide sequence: TGTTCCAGCGGGATGTGGGTAAACGAGCAGTACTTC.

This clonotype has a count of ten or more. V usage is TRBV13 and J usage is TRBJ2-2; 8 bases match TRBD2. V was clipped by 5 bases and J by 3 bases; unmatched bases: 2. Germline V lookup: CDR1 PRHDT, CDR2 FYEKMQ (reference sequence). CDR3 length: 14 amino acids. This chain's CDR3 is CASSPGLDTGELFF. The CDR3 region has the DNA TGTGCCAGCAGCCCGGGACTAGACACCGGGGAGCTGTTTTTT. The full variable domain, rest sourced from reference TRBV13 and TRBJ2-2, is AAGVIQSPRHLIKEKRETATLKCYPIPRHDTVYWYQQGPGQDPQFLISFYEKMQSDKGSIPDRFSAQQFSDYHSELNMSSLELGDSALYFCASSPGLDTGELFFGEGSRLTVL.

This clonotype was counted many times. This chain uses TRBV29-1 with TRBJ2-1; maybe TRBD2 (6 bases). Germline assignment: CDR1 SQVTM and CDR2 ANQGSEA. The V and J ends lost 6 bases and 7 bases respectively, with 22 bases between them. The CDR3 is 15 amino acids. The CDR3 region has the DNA TGCAGCGTGGTCCGGCGCGGCGGGATTGGGAATGAGCAGTTCTTC. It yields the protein CSVVRRGGIGNEQFF.

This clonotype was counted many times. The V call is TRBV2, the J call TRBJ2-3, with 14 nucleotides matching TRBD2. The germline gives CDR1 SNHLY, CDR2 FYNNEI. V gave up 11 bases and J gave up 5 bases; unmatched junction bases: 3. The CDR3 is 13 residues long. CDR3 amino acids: CAEGTSGRDTQYF. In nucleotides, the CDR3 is TGTGCCGAGGGGACTAGCGGGAGAGATACGCAGTATTTT.